Listed here are 24 T cell receptor beta chains from one sample, sequenced in a study of CD8 T cells in ankylosing spondylitis. TCRdb used MiXCR to reprocess the 5' RACE reads, holding one entry per CDR3 protein. This table has 250,000 to 400,000 distinct CDR3 sequences, around 10% appearing once. Sequenced: blood, either unsorted or a sorted T cell fraction (not recorded which). Receptors were obtained from a female donor with ankylosing spondylitis or in good health (not recorded which).

This clonotype was picked up a small number of times. The chain recombines TRBV27 with TRBJ2-1, with TRBD2 matching 9 bases. V dropped 6 bases and J dropped 9; count of bases not matched to a gene: 9. Germline CDR1 is MNHEY and CDR2 is SMNVEV (reference sequence). This CDR3 region has 14 residues. CDR3 coding DNA: TGTGCCAGCAGGGATAGCGGGAGTTTGGGTGAGCAGTTCTTC. This sequence encodes CASRDSGSLGEQFF.

On this clonotype: This clone may be a read error of a much larger clone one base away. V usage is TRBV10-3 and J usage is TRBJ2-5; the match to TRBD2 covers 9 bases. CDR3 length: 13 residues. The V gene's germline CDR1 is ENHRY and CDR2 SYGVKD. The CDR3 nucleotides are TGTGCCATCAGCTCTAGCGGGGCAGAGACCCAGCACTTC. Translation gives CAISSSGAETQHF.

This clonotype was detected a few times. The chain combines TRBV5-1 with TRBJ1-1; D uncertain. CDR3 size: 13 residues. The V end was cut by 4 bases, the J end by 4 bases, with 11 bases between. Germline values: CDR1 SGHRS, CDR2 YFSETQ. The CDR3 bases are TGCGCCAGCAGCGGAGGCAGGACCACTGAAGCTTTCTTT. It is translated as CASSGGRTTEAFF.

This clonotype was found many times. This chain links TRBV12-3 or TRBV12-4 with TRBJ2-7; 7 nucleotides match TRBD1. V shed 5 bases and J 2 bases; nucleotides not matched to a gene: 15. There are 17 residues in the CDR3. Written as DNA, the CDR3 is TGTGCCAGCAGTCCCCGAGAGATGACAGGGAATACCTACGAGCAGTACTTC. Translated, it gives CASSPREMTGNTYEQYF.

This clonotype was recorded many times. The chain couples TRBV6-5 to TRBJ1-2; 7 positions match TRBD1. The germline gives CDR1 MNHEY, CDR2 SVGAGI. This CDR3 comprises 13 residues. Germline trimming cut 3 bases from V and 7 bases from J; bases unmatched to any gene: 5. CDR3 sequence (DNA): TGTGCCAGCAGTTATAACAGGGGTGGTGGCTACACCTTC. It encodes CASSYNRGGGYTF.

V gene TRBV12-3 or TRBV12-4 combines with J gene TRBJ1-4; TRBD1 might be the D (5 bases). The ends were cut back, 7 bases at V and 5 bases at J, with 11 bases in the middle. The CDR3 covers 13 residues. The DNA of the CDR3 is TGTGCCAGCACTCCGGGACCAAATGAAAAACTGTTTTTT. Translation gives CASTPGPNEKLFF.

The table lists this clonotype with many counts. The gene calls are TRBV10-3 and TRBJ1-6; D might be TRBD1 (6 bases). There are 16 residues in the CDR3. Germline V gene lookup returns CDR1 ENHRY and CDR2 SYGVKD. Trimming left V 5 bases short and J 0 bases short, with 11 bases between. CDR3 DNA sequence: TGTGCCATCAGTCCCACAGGGAGCTCCTATAATTCACCCCTCCACTTT. Protein sequence: CAISPTGSSYNSPLHF.

This clonotype was counted ten times or more. V and J are TRBV29-1 and TRBJ1-2, with a possible D match to TRBD1 (6 bases). Germline-derived CDR1 and CDR2 are SQVTM and ANQGSEA. This CDR3 spans 13 amino acids. V lost 4 bases to trimming and J lost 5 bases, with 14 bases between them. The CDR3 DNA is TGCAGCGTTGCATGGGGGCGCGGTTATGGCTACACCTTC. Amino acids: CSVAWGRGYGYTF.

Many counts were recorded for this clonotype. The rearrangement uses TRBV10-1 and TRBJ2-7, with D tentatively TRBD1 (7 bases). Per germline, CDR1 WNHNN and CDR2 SYGVQD (reference sequence). V was clipped by 10 bases and J by 1 base, with 14 bases between them. The CDR3 totals 13 residues. In nucleotides, the CDR3 is TGCGCCACTTCCCCAGGGGGGTCCTACGAGCAGTACTTC. It yields the protein CATSPGGSYEQYF.

As for this clonotype: Possible read error: a much larger clone is one base away. The chain employs TRBV10-2 and TRBJ2-3; D not resolved. This CDR3 contains 15 residues. Germline assignment: CDR1 WSHSY and CDR2 SAAADI. The CDR3 protein is CDSSEYGRLADTQYF. The CDR3 DNA reads TGCGACAGCAGTGAGTACGGCAGGTTAGCAGATACGCAGTATTTT.

In the case of this clonotype: A much larger clone lies one base from this, so it may be a read error. The chain employs TRBV10-3 and TRBJ1-5, with D possibly TRBD1 on 6 matching bases. Germline V CDR1 and CDR2: ENHRY, SYGVKD. The CDR3 is made up of 14 amino acids. This chain's CDR3 is CAIRASGGNQLQHF. CDR3 DNA sequence: TGTGCCATCAGGGCCAGTGGGGGCAATCAGCTCCAGCATTTT.

In this sample, this clonotype turned up many times. This chain links TRBV20-1 with TRBJ2-2; D is possibly TRBD1 (5 bases). This CDR3 comprises 14 residues. Germline V gene sequence: CDR1 DFQATT, CDR2 SNEGSKA (reference sequence). V gave up 5 bases and J gave up 1 base, with 11 bases separating them. CDR3 bases: TGCAGTGCTCAAAGCCAGGGGAACACCGGGGAGCTGTTTTTT. As protein: CSAQSQGNTGELFF.

The chain links TRBV20-1 to TRBJ2-3; 8 bases are shared with TRBD2. The CDR3 has 16 residues. The junction had 10 bases not matched to a gene; V was cut back by 2 bases and J by 3 bases. CDR1 is DFQATT, CDR2 SNEGSKA, per germline (reference sequence). The DNA of the CDR3 is TGCAGTGCTAGACGACCGGGACTAGTCGTTACAGATACGCAGTATTTT. Its protein product is CSARRPGLVVTDTQYF.

This clonotype was recorded at least ten times. The chain employs TRBV5-1 and TRBJ1-4, with D possibly TRBD1 on 5 matching bases. CDR3 length equals 15 residues. With 2 bases removed from V and 0 bases from J, the gap between germline ends came to 8 bases. Germline loops: CDR1 SGHRS, CDR2 YFSETQ. CDR3 in amino acids: CASSFQGATNEKLFF. The CDR3 DNA reads TGCGCCAGCAGCTTCCAGGGCGCAACTAATGAAAAACTGTTTTTT.

Ten or more counts support this clonotype. As DNA, the CDR3 is TGCAGTGCTAGCCAGGGGAATCAGCCCCAGCATTTT. Translating it yields CSASQGNQPQHF. The chain employs TRBV20-1 and TRBJ1-5, with D perhaps TRBD1 (6 bases). The germline V gene has CDR1 DFQATT and CDR2 SNEGSKA (reference sequence). This CDR3 region has 12 residues. Trimming removed 3 bases at V and 4 bases at J, with 7 bases between.

The CDR3, as DNA: TGCGCCATCCGGACTAGCGTCTTCGATACGCAGTATTTT. Translating it yields CAIRTSVFDTQYF. The chain combines TRBV10-2 with TRBJ2-3, with 9 bases matching TRBD2. Germline CDR1 reads WSHSY; CDR2 reads SAAADI. With V trimmed by 10 bases and J by 6 bases, 8 bases remained unmatched. The CDR3 has 13 residues.

This clonotype has ten or more counts. The chain joins TRBV11-2 to TRBJ2-1; D is unresolved. The V gene's germline CDR1 is SGHAT and CDR2 FQNNGV. CDR3 length equals 13 residues. V lost 5 bases and J lost 3, with 8 bases in between. The CDR3, as DNA: TGTGCCAGCAGCGTGGCAGACTACAATGAGCAGTTCTTC. It yields the protein CASSVADYNEQFF.

This clonotype was picked up a small number of times. The chain is built from TRBV20-1 and TRBJ2-7; possibly TRBD2 for D (7 bases). CDR1 and CDR2 from the germline V gene are DFQATT and SNEGSKA (reference sequence). V lost 5 bases and J 7 bases, leaving 21 bases between the germline ends. The CDR3 runs to 14 residues. The CDR3 bases are TGCAGTGCTGTTCCGTCTAGGGGGGGCAATGAGCAGTACTTC. As protein: CSAVPSRGGNEQYF.

This clonotype has a count of ten or more. This rearrangement joins TRBV20-1 to TRBJ2-1; D perhaps matches TRBD2 (6 bases). The CDR3 is 12 residues long. Germline V gene data show CDR1 as DFQATT and CDR2 as SNEGSKA (reference sequence). The CDR3 nucleotides read TGCGGTAGCGGAACACAAATGAATGAGCAGTTCTTC. Translating it yields CGSGTQMNEQFF.

V gene TRBV19 combines with J gene TRBJ1-6; TRBD1 matches at 7 bases. CDR1 and CDR2 from the germline V gene are LNHDA and SQIVND (reference sequence). The V and J ends lost 7 bases and 7 bases, in that order; junction bases with no gene match: 7. The length of the CDR3 is 14 residues. The CDR3 region is CASKKDRSNSPLHF. The CDR3 DNA sequence: TGTGCCAGTAAAAAGGACAGGTCAAATTCACCCCTCCACTTT.

This clonotype was picked up many times. This chain links TRBV20-1 with TRBJ1-1; TRBD1 might be the D (6 bases). Germline V gene lookup returns CDR1 DFQATT and CDR2 SNEGSKA (reference sequence). V lost 0 bases to trimming and J lost 3 bases, with 11 bases between them. The CDR3 runs 14 residues. The DNA for the CDR3 is TGCAGTGCTAGAGAAAGGGACATTCACACTGAAGCTTTCTTT. It yields the protein CSARERDIHTEAFF.

This clonotype was detected many times. The chain is built from TRBV20-1 and TRBJ1-2; no definite D call. Germline loops: CDR1 DFQATT, CDR2 SNEGSKA (reference sequence). V lost 1 base and J 1 base, leaving 10 bases between the germline ends. CDR3 length equals 14 residues. The chain's CDR3 is CSARVPSLNYGYTF. DNA of the CDR3: TGCAGTGCTAGAGTTCCCAGCCTTAACTATGGCTACACCTTC.

This clonotype was seen many times. V is TRBV20-1 and J is TRBJ2-3; TRBD2 agrees at 12 bases. V trimming: 6 bases; J trimming: 3 bases; junction bases outside the gene matches: 7. This CDR3 spans 15 amino acids. Germline V lookup: CDR1 DFQATT, CDR2 SNEGSKA (reference sequence). This CDR3 is CSAKTSGSGTDTQYF. For the CDR3, the DNA is TGCAGTGCAAAGACTAGCGGGAGTGGTACAGATACGCAGTATTTT.

This clonotype was recorded many times. The chain is built from TRBV7-8 and TRBJ2-7, with TRBD1 identical over 7 bases. CDR1 and CDR2 from the germline V gene are SGHVS and FQNEAQ. V was clipped by 8 bases and J by 0 bases; unmatched bases: 7. The CDR3 is 14 amino acids. CDR3 in amino acids: CASQDRRISYEQYF. The CDR3 DNA reads as TGTGCCAGCCAGGACAGGCGAATCTCCTACGAGCAGTACTTC.